These T cell receptor beta chains were read from a single sample in a study of blood T cell repertoires in COVID-19. TCRdb's copy holds only in-frame clones and misses some; the assay was immunoSEQ multiplex PCR. The sample includes around 70,000 clones, roughly 82% of them seen just once. Sequencing was carried out using peripheral blood. The receptors stem from a man in his fifties or sixties with acute or convalescent COVID-19. The CDR3 runs from the conserved cysteine through the conserved F or W. D genes are given only for firm matches. For some rows the clone size is stated as once, few or many, or as a class when expanded; others skip it.

>TRBV6-5|TRBD1|TRBJ1-5|-
TGTGCCAGCAGGGGGACAGGGGGCAATCAGCCCCAGCATTTT
CASRGTGGNQPQHF
>TRBV6-5|TRBD1|TRBJ1-2|-
TGTGCCAGCAGTTTTTCAGGGGGGTGGTATGGCTACACCTTC
CASSFSGGWYGYTF
>TRBV27|-|TRBJ2-7|-
TGTGCCAGCGGTCGCCAGGGAACGAATTACGAGCAGTACTTC
CASGRQGTNYEQYF
>TRBV7-2|-|TRBJ1-6|few
TGTGCCAGCAGCTTAGCGTGGGGCAGCCATAATTCACCCCTCCACTTT
CASSLAWGSHNSPLHF
>TRBV5-6|-|TRBJ1-4|-
TGTGCCAGCTGCCGGGGGACCTTTGTGCATAATGAAAAACTGTTTTTT
CASCRGTFVHNEKLFF
>TRBV5-1|-|TRBJ1-4|-
TGCGCCAGCAGCCCGGGACATGGTCGGGAAAAACTGTTTTTT
CASSPGHGREKLFF
>TRBV6-4|-|TRBJ1-6|-
TGTGCCAGCAGGGACACAAATTCAAATTCACCCCTCCACTTT
CASRDTNSNSPLHF
>TRBV6-6|TRBD1|TRBJ1-4|few
TGTGCCTCACAGGGGCTTTTAAATGAAAAACTGTTTTTT
CASQGLLNEKLFF
>TRBV13|-|TRBJ2-7|-
TGTGCCAGCAGCTTACAGGCAGGGCCGTACGAGCAGTACTTC
CASSLQAGPYEQYF
>TRBV5-1|TRBD1|TRBJ1-5|-
TGCGCCAGCAGCTCGAGGACAGGCACATGGCCCCAGCATTTT
CASSSRTGTWPQHF